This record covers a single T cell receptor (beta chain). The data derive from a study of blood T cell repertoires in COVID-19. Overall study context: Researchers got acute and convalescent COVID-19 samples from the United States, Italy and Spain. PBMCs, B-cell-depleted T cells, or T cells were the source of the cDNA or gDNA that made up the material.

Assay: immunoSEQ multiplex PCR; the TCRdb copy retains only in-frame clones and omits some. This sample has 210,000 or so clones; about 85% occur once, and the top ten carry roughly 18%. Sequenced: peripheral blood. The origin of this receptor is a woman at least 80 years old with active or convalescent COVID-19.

The CDR3 loop is CASSPTSLVAGELFF. The CDR3, as DNA: TGTGCCAGCTCTCCCACTAGTCTGGTCGCCGGGGAGCTGTTTTTT. The chain has TRBV18 and TRBJ2-2; D is possibly TRBD2 (5 bases). The length of the CDR3 is 15 residues. Trimming pared 6 bases from V and 6 bases from J, leaving 17 bases between. Germline V gives CDR1 KGHSH, CDR2 LQKENI.